This section outlines one T cell receptor (beta chain) sequence together with its context. This sample is part of a study of T cell responses to AZD1222 COVID-19 vaccine. Sequencing was performed with immunoSEQ multiplex PCR; in TCRdb, only in-frame clones are kept and a portion is missing. The sample contains tens of thousands of clones, over 75% of which appear only once. The CDR3 is made up of 13 amino acids. Trimming removed 3 bases at V and 1 base at J, with 3 bases between. The germline V gene encodes CDR1 LNHDA and CDR2 SQIVND (reference sequence). Sample: peripheral blood, taken on day 0 of AZD1222 vaccination. The V gene is TRBV19, the J gene TRBJ2-2, with D uncertain. The sequence was obtained from an adult in good health. CDR3 nucleotides: TGTGCCAGTAGTATTCAGAACACCGGGGAGCTGTTTTTT. Its protein is CASSIQNTGELFF.